One and the same sample provided the 30 T cell receptor beta chains below, sequenced in a study of blood T cell repertoires in COVID-19. TCRdb keeps only in-frame clones here, not all; method: immunoSEQ multiplex PCR. The table records about 380,000 clones, over 75% of them present only once. Sequencing was carried out using PBMCs or T cells enriched from blood (not recorded which). The receptors stem from a man aged 25-40 years who had recovered from COVID-19.

The chain links TRBV12-5 to TRBJ1-2; D not certain. The germline V gene has CDR1 LGHNT and CDR2 FRNRAP. The CDR3 consists of 13 residues. The V end lost 1 base, the J end lost 3 bases, and 6 bases lay between the germline ends. In nucleotides, the CDR3 is TGTGCTAGTGGTTTGGGGGCTTACTATGGCTACACCTTC. Its translation: CASGLGAYYGYTF.

This chain joins TRBV7-9 and TRBJ2-7; 7 bases match TRBD2. V gave up 4 bases and J gave up 4 bases; unmatched junction bases: 7. CDR3 size: 14 residues. The V gene's germline CDR1 is SEHNR and CDR2 FQNEAQ (reference sequence). The CDR3 here is CASSSSGGWYEQYF. The CDR3 region has the DNA TGTGCCAGCAGCTCGTCGGGGGGATGGTACGAGCAGTACTTC.

The chain uses TRBV30 and TRBJ1-2; possible D gene TRBD1, 5 bases. This CDR3 is built from 17 residues. Germline V lookup: CDR1 GTSNPN, CDR2 SVGIG (reference sequence). Deletions cut 2 bases from V and 3 bases from J, with 22 bases between. CDR3 sequence: CAWSHILILTDYYGYTF. The CDR3 nucleotides read TGTGCCTGGAGTCACATCCTTATTTTGACAGATTACTATGGCTACACCTTC.

The rearrangement uses TRBV20-1 and TRBJ2-1; a weak D match, TRBD1 (5 bases). The CDR3 totals 15 residues. Germline CDR1 is DFQATT and CDR2 is SNEGSKA (reference sequence). The germline V and J ends were trimmed by 3 bases and 5 bases, with 17 bases remaining between them. The CDR3 sequence: CSASPAGRDDNEQFF. In DNA, the CDR3 is TGCAGTGCTAGTCCCGCCGGCAGGGATGACAATGAGCAGTTCTTC.

V and J are TRBV6-6 and TRBJ1-5; 8 nucleotides line up with TRBD1. Germline trimming cut 2 bases from V and 6 bases from J; bases unmatched to any gene: 9. The CDR3 is 16 amino acids. Germline CDR1 MNHNY, CDR2 SVGAGI (reference sequence). CDR3 loop: CASSYQSDRGGQPQHF. CDR3 nucleotides: TGTGCCAGCAGTTACCAATCAGACAGGGGCGGTCAGCCCCAGCATTTT.

V usage is TRBV5-1 and J usage is TRBJ1-4; 7 bases fit TRBD1. This CDR3 is 16 amino acids long. Germline V gene data show CDR1 as SGHRS and CDR2 as YFSETQ. Trimming removed 0 bases from V and 2 bases from J; junction bases left unmatched: 4. The CDR3 loop reads CASSLGPQGTNEKLFF. The CDR3 nucleotides are TGCGCCAGCAGCTTGGGACCACAGGGGACTAATGAAAAACTGTTTTTT.

The chain joins TRBV15 to TRBJ1-2, with TRBD1 matching over 12 bases. The CDR3 runs 17 residues. J lost 5 bases, V lost 1 base, and 8 bases had no gene match. Germline assignment: CDR1 LNHNV and CDR2 YYDKDF (reference sequence). The CDR3 loop is CATSRVEGQGARYGYTF. The DNA for the CDR3 is TGTGCCACCAGCAGAGTCGAGGGACAGGGGGCGCGTTATGGCTACACCTTC.

The genes are TRBV12-1 and TRBJ2-1; the table's D call, TRBD1, has no DNA check behind it. TRBV12-1 counts as a pseudogene. The CDR3 covers 15 residues. CDR3 coding DNA: TGTGCCAGCAGCCCGGGACAGGGAATCTACAATGAGCAGTTCTTC. Protein: CASSPGQGIYNEQFF.

This chain links TRBV4-3 with TRBJ2-3, with TRBD2 matching over 14 bases. The germline V gene has CDR1 LGHNA and CDR2 YSLEER. V lost 4 bases and J lost 4; bases outside the gene matches: 4. The CDR3 length is 16 residues. The CDR3 reads CASSLRLAGGPDTQYF. The CDR3 nucleotides are TGCGCCAGCAGCCTTAGACTAGCGGGGGGGCCAGATACGCAGTATTTT.

The CDR3 reads CASSLEQGNEQFF. In DNA form, the CDR3 reads TGTGCCAGCAGCTTAGAACAGGGGAATGAGCAGTTCTTC. The gene calls are TRBV7-9 and TRBJ2-1, with 7 bases matching TRBD1. The CDR3 has 13 amino acids. With 1 base clipped from V and 7 bases from J, the junction kept 1 base outside the gene matches. Per germline, CDR1 SEHNR and CDR2 FQNEAQ (reference sequence).

The chain combines TRBV7-6 with TRBJ1-2; weak D call: TRBD1 (6 bases). The germline CDR1 and CDR2 sequences are SGHVS and FNYEAQ. CDR3 length equals 15 residues. V lost 3 bases, J lost 5 bases, and 16 bases lay in between. The CDR3 sequence: CASSLDPGQLYGYTF. The CDR3 DNA reads TGTGCCAGCAGCTTGGATCCGGGACAACTTTATGGCTACACCTTC.

This rearrangement joins TRBV19 to TRBJ1-1; tentatively, D is TRBD1 (6 bases). From germline, CDR1 is LNHDA and CDR2 SQIVND (reference sequence). The V gene lost 5 bases and the J gene lost 2 bases, with 15 bases spanning the gap. This CDR3 region has 15 residues. The CDR3 here is CASSPLQGLNTEAFF. CDR3 nucleotides: TGTGCCAGTAGTCCCCTCCAGGGGCTTAACACTGAAGCTTTCTTT.

The table lists this clone with a count of one. J is TRBJ2-2 and V is TRBV18; 7 nucleotides match TRBD1. Trimming cost V 1 base and J 4 bases; bases outside gene matches: 6. The germline gives CDR1 KGHSH, CDR2 LQKENI. CDR3 length equals 16 residues. The CDR3 loop is CASSPRQGSSTGELFF. The CDR3 DNA reads as TGTGCCAGCTCACCACGACAGGGTTCATCCACCGGGGAGCTGTTTTTT.

This clone was recorded only once. The rearrangement links TRBV30 to TRBJ1-4, with D possibly being TRBD1 (5 bases). The CDR3 totals 13 residues. In germline, CDR1 is GTSNPN, CDR2 SVGIG (reference sequence). With 4 bases removed from V and 8 bases from J, the gap between germline ends came to 14 bases. For the CDR3, the DNA is TGTGCCTGGAAGTCGCAGGGTTACGAAAAACTGTTTTTT. This encodes CAWKSQGYEKLFF.

The chain recombines TRBV25-1 with TRBJ1-2, with 7 positions matching TRBD1. Germline loops: CDR1 MGHDK, CDR2 SYGVNS. J was trimmed by 6 bases and V by 2 bases; bases with no gene match: 9. This CDR3 comprises 15 residues. CDR3 sequence reads: CASSEVVAGGNGYTF. CDR3 DNA sequence: TGTGCCAGCAGTGAAGTGGTTGCAGGGGGTAATGGCTACACCTTC.

The chain links TRBV19 to TRBJ1-2, with 9 bases aligning to TRBD1. In germline, CDR1 is LNHDA, CDR2 SQIVND (reference sequence). J lost 8 bases, V lost 8 bases, and 24 bases had no gene match. This CDR3 is 18 amino acids long. The CDR3 loop is CASGSFPGQGNPRGGYTF. The DNA for the CDR3 is TGTGCCAGTGGTTCTTTCCCGGGACAGGGCAACCCCAGAGGAGGCTACACCTTC.

This clone was picked up a small number of times. The chain links TRBV5-1 to TRBJ1-2; 7 bases agree with TRBD1. V gave up 3 bases and J gave up 0 bases; unmatched junction bases: 2. From germline, CDR1 is SGHRS and CDR2 YFSETQ. The CDR3 runs 14 residues. This CDR3 reads CASSSGQPNYGYTF. As DNA, the CDR3 is TGCGCCAGCAGCTCGGGACAGCCTAACTATGGCTACACCTTC.

V usage is TRBV3-1 (or the pseudogene TRBV3-2) and J usage is TRBJ1-4; 7 nucleotides line up with TRBD1. This CDR3 has 20 amino acids. Germline assignment: CDR1 LGHDT and CDR2 YNNKEL (reference sequence). The V segment lost 3 bases and the J segment 0 bases; nucleotides outside the gene matches: 16. The CDR3 coding sequence is TGTGCCAGCAGCCACGAACTCCTAGACAGGGACCCCCCAACTAATGAAAAACTGTTTTTT. Its translation is CASSHELLDRDPPTNEKLFF.

The rearrangement uses TRBV5-6 and TRBJ1-4; TRBD1 might be the D (5 bases). CDR1 and CDR2 from the germline V gene are SGHDT and YYEEEE. The CDR3 runs 13 residues. Trimming left V 5 bases short and J 6 bases short, with 11 bases between. In nucleotides, the CDR3 is TGTGCCAGCAGTATCAAGACAGATGAAAAACTGTTTTTT. This codes for CASSIKTDEKLFF.

This clone was seen once. The chain recombines TRBV5-4 with TRBJ1-2; tentatively, D is TRBD1 (6 bases). This CDR3 comprises 15 residues. V shed 4 bases and J shed 0 bases, with 13 bases lying between them. Germline CDR1 SGHNT, CDR2 YYREEE (reference sequence). As DNA, the CDR3 is TGTGCCAGCAGCCCGGACGGGACAACTAACTATGGCTACACCTTC. It specifies CASSPDGTTNYGYTF.

V usage is TRBV6-5 and J usage is TRBJ1-1, with D possibly TRBD1 on 5 matching bases. The V gene lost 6 bases and the J gene lost 1 base, with 12 bases spanning the gap. This CDR3 contains 14 residues. Germline CDR1 MNHEY, CDR2 SVGAGI. This CDR3 is CASRPLTANTEAFF. CDR3 sequence (DNA): TGTGCCAGCAGACCGTTGACAGCGAACACTGAAGCTTTCTTT.

The chain is built from TRBV24-1 and TRBJ2-1; D gene unclear. Germline V gene data show CDR1 as KGHDR and CDR2 as SFDVKD. This CDR3 has 11 amino acids. V dropped 10 bases and J dropped 10 bases, with 13 bases sitting between them. CDR3 amino acids: CATERVTEQFF. The CDR3 bases are TGTGCCACGGAGCGAGTCACGGAGCAGTTCTTC.

V usage is TRBV28 and J usage is TRBJ1-2; 9 bases fit TRBD1. Germline V gene sequence: CDR1 MDHEN, CDR2 SYDVKM. V was clipped by 4 bases and J by 4 bases; unmatched bases: 4. The length of the CDR3 is 14 residues. The CDR3 is CASSSGQGPYGYTF. The CDR3 DNA reads TGTGCCAGCAGTTCAGGACAGGGGCCCTATGGCTACACCTTC.

The CDR3 reads CASSLTAGNYNEQFF. CDR3 nucleotides: TGTGCCAGCAGTCTAACAGCGGGAAACTACAATGAGCAGTTCTTC. The chain couples TRBV7-3 to TRBJ2-1, with 7 positions matching TRBD2. V was pared by 6 bases and J by 3 bases, with 8 bases of the junction left unmatched. Germline-derived CDR1 and CDR2 are SGHTA and FQGTGA. The CDR3 extends over 15 amino acids.

This clone showed up just a few times. The genes are TRBV7-2 and TRBJ1-1, with D possibly being TRBD1 (5 bases). Germline values: CDR1 SGHTA, CDR2 FQGNSA. Trimming took 3 bases from V and 1 from J, leaving 9 bases between them. The CDR3 runs to 14 residues. CDR3 DNA sequence: TGTGCCAGCAGCTTCCAGGGAACGAACACTGAAGCTTTCTTT. Its protein product is CASSFQGTNTEAFF.

This sequence joins TRBV19 and TRBJ1-5, with a possible D match to TRBD1 (5 bases). Per germline, CDR1 LNHDA and CDR2 SQIVND (reference sequence). The length of the CDR3 is 15 residues. Trimming cost V 1 base and J 0 bases, with 7 bases left between them. The CDR3: CASSIGQFSNQPQHF. The DNA for the CDR3 is TGTGCCAGTAGTATAGGACAGTTTAGCAATCAGCCCCAGCATTTT. The full variable domain, completed using reference TRBV19 and TRBJ1-5, is DGGITQSPKYLFRKEGQNVTLSCEQNLNHDAMYWYRQDPGQGLRLIYYSQIVNDFQKGDIAEGYSVSREKKESFPLTVTSAQKNPTAFYLCASSIGQFSNQPQHFGDGTRLSIL.

The chain has TRBV5-1 and TRBJ1-1; D remains unclear. CDR3 length: 12 residues. Looked up from germline, CDR1 is SGHRS and CDR2 is YFSETQ. V shed 7 bases and J shed 4 bases, with 11 bases lying between them. CDR3: CASGPRGTEAFF. In nucleotides, the CDR3 is TGCGCCAGCGGGCCTCGGGGCACTGAAGCTTTCTTT.

This chain uses TRBV2 with TRBJ2-2, with D maybe TRBD2 (5 bases). This CDR3 region has 14 residues. Germline CDR1 and CDR2: SNHLY and FYNNEI. V was clipped by 6 bases and J by 3 bases, with 11 bases between them. The CDR3 protein is CASSQTRDTGELFF. CDR3 in DNA: TGTGCCAGCAGCCAAACGAGGGACACCGGGGAGCTGTTTTTT.

The chain uses TRBV9 and TRBJ1-1, with TRBD1 matching 8 bases. CDR1 is SGDLS, CDR2 YYNGEE, per germline. This CDR3 contains 13 residues. Trimming cost V 4 bases and J 6 bases; bases outside gene matches: 5. CDR3 loop: CASSPTGGAEAFF. The DNA for the CDR3 is TGTGCCAGCAGCCCAACAGGGGGGGCTGAAGCTTTCTTT.

The chain recombines TRBV18 with TRBJ1-1; possible D gene TRBD1, 5 bases. CDR3 size: 12 residues. CDR1 is KGHSH, CDR2 LQKENI, per germline. V was cut by 5 bases and J by 7 bases, with 11 bases left in between. This CDR3 reads CASSAGRIEAFF. The CDR3 coding sequence is TGTGCCAGCTCAGCGGGGCGAATTGAAGCTTTCTTT.